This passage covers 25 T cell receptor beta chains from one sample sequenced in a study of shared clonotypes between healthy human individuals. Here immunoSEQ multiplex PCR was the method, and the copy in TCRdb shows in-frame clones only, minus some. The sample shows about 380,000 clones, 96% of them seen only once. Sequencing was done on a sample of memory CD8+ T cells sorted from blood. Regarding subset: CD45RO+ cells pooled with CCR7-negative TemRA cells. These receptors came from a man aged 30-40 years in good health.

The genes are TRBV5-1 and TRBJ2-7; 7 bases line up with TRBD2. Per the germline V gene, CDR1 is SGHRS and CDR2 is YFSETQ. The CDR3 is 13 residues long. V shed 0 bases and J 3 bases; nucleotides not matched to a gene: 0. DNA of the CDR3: TGCGCCAGCAGCTTGGGGGACTACTACGAGCAGTACTTC. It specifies CASSLGDYYEQYF.

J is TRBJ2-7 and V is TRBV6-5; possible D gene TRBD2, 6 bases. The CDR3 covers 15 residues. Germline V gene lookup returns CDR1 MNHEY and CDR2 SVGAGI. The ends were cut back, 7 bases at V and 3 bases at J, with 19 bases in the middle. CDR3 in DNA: TGTGCCAGCAAACCCGTACTGTTGACTAGCTACGAGCAGTACTTC. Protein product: CASKPVLLTSYEQYF.

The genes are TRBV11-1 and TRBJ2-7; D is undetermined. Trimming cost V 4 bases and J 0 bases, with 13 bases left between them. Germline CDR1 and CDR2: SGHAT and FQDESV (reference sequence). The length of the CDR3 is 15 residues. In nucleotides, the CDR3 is TGTGCCAGCAGCTACCTGGACCCGAGCTCCTACGAGCAGTACTTC. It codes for CASSYLDPSSYEQYF.

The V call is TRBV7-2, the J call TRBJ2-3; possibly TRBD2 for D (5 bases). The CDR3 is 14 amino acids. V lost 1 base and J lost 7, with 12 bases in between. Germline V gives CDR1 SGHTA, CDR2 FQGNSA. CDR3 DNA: TGTGCCAGCAGCTTAGAGCGGTTTTTTAATACGCAGTATTTT. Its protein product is CASSLERFFNTQYF.

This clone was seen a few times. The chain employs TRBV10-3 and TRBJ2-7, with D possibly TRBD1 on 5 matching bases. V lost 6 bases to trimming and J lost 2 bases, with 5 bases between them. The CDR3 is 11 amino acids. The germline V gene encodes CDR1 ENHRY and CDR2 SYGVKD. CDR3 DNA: TGTGCCATCAGGGACACCTACGAGCAGTACTTC. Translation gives CAIRDTYEQYF.

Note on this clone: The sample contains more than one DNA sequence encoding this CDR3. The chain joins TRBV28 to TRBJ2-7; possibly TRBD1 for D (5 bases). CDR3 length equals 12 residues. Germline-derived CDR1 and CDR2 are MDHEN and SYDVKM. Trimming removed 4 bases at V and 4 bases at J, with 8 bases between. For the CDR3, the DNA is TGTGCCAGCAGTTCACCAGGGTACGAGCAGTACTTC. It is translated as CASSSPGYEQYF.

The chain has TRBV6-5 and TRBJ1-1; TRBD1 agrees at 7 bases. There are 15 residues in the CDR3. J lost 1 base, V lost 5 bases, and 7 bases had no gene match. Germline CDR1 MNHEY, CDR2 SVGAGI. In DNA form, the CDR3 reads TGTGCCAGCAGTGCCAGACAGGGAAAGAACACTGAAGCTTTCTTT. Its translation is CASSARQGKNTEAFF.

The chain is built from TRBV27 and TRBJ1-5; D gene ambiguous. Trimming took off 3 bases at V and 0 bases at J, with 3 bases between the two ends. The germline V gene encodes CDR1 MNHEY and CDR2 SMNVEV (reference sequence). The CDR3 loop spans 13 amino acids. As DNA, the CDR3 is TGTGCCAGCAGTTTTAATAGCAATCAGCCCCAGCATTTT. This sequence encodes CASSFNSNQPQHF.

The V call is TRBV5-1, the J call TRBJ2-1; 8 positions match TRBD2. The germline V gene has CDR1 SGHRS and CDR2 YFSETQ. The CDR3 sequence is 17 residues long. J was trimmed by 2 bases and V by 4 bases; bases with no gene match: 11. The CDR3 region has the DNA TGCGCCAGCAGCCTATTCCGAACTAGCGGACCCTACAATGAGCAGTTCTTC. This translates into CASSLFRTSGPYNEQFF. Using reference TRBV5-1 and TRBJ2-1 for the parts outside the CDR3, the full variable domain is KAGVTQTPRYLIKTRGQQVTLSCSPISGHRSVSWYQQTPGQGLQFLFEYFSETQRNKGNFPGRFSGRQFSNSRSEMNVSTLELGDSALYLCASSLFRTSGPYNEQFFGPGTRLTVL.

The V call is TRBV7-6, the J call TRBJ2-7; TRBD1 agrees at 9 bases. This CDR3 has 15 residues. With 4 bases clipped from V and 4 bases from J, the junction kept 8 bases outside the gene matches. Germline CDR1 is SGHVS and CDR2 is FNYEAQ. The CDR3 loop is CASSSEAGQGYEQYF. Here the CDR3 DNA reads TGTGCCAGCAGCTCCGAAGCGGGACAGGGATACGAGCAGTACTTC.

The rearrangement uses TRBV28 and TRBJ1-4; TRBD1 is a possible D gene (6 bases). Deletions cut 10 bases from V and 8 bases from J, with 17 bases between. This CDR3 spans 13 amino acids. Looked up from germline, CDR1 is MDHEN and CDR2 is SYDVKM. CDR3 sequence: CATSTGPAEKLFF. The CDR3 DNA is TGTGCCACCTCTACAGGGCCGGCCGAAAAACTGTTTTTT.

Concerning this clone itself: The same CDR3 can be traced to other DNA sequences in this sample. The CDR3, as DNA: TGTGCCAGCAGCTTGGCCGGGTCGAATCAGCCCCAGCATTTT. This translates into CASSLAGSNQPQHF. This chain uses TRBV5-6 with TRBJ1-5; D uncertain. V dropped 0 bases and J dropped 4 bases, with 8 bases sitting between them. The germline gives CDR1 SGHDT, CDR2 YYEEEE. This CDR3 has 14 amino acids. The full variable domain, rest sourced from reference TRBV5-6 and TRBJ1-5, is DAGVTQSPTHLIKTRGQQVTLRCSPKSGHDTVSWYQQALGQGPQFIFQYYEEEERQRGNFPDRFSGHQFPNYSSELNVNALLLGDSALYLCASSLAGSNQPQHFGDGTRLSIL.

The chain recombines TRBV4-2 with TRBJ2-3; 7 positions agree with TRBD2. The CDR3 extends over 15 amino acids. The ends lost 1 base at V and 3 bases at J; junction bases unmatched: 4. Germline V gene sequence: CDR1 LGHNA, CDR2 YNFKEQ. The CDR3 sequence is CASSQVFSGTDTQYF. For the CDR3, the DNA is TGTGCCAGCAGCCAAGTTTTTAGCGGGACAGATACGCAGTATTTT.

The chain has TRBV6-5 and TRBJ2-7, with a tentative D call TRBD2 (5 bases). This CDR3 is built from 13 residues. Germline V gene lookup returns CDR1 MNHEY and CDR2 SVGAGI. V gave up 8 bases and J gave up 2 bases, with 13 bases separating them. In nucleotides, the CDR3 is TGTGCCAGCCGCCGCGGGCCCGCCTACGAGCAGTACTTC. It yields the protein CASRRGPAYEQYF.

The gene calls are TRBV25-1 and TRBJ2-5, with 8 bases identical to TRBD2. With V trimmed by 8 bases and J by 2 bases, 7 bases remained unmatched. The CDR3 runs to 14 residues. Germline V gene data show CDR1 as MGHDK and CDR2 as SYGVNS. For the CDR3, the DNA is TGTGCCAGCGAACGGGGGGGGTTACAAGAGACCCAGTACTTC. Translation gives CASERGGLQETQYF.

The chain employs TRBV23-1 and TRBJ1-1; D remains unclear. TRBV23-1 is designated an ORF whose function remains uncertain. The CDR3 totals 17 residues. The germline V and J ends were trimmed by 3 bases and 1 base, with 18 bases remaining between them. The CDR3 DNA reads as TGCGCCAGCAGTCACCAACAGCTGCTTCGGGCGAACACTGAAGCTTTCTTT. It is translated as CASSHQQLLRANTEAFF.

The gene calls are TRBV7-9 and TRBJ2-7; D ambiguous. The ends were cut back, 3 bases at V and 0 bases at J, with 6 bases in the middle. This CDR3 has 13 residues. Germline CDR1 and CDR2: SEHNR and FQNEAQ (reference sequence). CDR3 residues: CASSFSSSYEQYF. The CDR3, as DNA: TGTGCCAGCAGCTTTAGCAGCTCCTACGAGCAGTACTTC.

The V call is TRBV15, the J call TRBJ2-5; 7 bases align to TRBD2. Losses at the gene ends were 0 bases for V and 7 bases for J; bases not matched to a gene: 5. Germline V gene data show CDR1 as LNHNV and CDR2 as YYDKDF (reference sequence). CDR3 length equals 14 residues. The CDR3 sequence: CATSRDPGGGTQYF. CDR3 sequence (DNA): TGTGCCACCAGCAGAGATCCGGGGGGAGGGACCCAGTACTTC.

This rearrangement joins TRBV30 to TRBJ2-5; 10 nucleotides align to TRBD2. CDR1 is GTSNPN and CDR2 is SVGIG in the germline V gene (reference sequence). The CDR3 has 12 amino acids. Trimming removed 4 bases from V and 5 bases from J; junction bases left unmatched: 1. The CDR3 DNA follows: TGTGCCTGGACAGCGGGAGGGGAGACCCAGTACTTC. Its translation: CAWTAGGETQYF.

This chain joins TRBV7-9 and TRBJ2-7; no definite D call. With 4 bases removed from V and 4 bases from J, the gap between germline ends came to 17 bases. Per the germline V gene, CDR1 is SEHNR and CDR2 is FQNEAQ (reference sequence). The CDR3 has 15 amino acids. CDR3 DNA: TGTGCCAGCAGCTCCTTTGGGCAAGGGATATACGAGCAGTACTTC. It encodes CASSSFGQGIYEQYF.

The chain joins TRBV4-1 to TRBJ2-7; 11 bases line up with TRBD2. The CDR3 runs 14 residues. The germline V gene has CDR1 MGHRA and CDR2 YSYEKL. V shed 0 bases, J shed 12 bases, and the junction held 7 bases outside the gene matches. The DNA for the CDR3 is TGCGCCAGCAGCCAAGAAGGGGGACTAGCGGTTCGGTACTTC. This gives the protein CASSQEGGLAVRYF.

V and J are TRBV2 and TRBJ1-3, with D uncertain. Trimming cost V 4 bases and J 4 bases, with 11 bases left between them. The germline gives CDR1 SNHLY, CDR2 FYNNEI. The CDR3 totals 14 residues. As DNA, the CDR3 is TGTGCCAGCAGTGGGAGAGGGTCCGGAAACACCATATATTTT. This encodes CASSGRGSGNTIYF.

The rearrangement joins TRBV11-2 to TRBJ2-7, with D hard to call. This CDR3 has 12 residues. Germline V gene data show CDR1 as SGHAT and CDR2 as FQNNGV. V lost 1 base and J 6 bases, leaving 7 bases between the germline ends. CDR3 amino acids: CASSLVAAEQYF. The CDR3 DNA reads TGTGCCAGCAGCTTAGTGGCAGCCGAGCAGTACTTC.

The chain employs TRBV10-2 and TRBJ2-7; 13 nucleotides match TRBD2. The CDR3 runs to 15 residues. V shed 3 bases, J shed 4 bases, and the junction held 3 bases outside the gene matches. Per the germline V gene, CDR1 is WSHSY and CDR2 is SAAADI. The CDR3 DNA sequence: TGCGCCAGCAGTGAAGGACTAGCGGGAGTTTACGAGCAGTACTTC. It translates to CASSEGLAGVYEQYF.

CDR3 DNA sequence: TGCGCCAGCAGCTTCACCGGGGCCAACGTCCTGACTTTC. It encodes CASSFTGANVLTF. J is TRBJ2-6 and V is TRBV5-1; D remains ambiguous. The CDR3 is 13 amino acids. Trimming left V 2 bases short and J 4 bases short, with 4 bases between. The germline V gene encodes CDR1 SGHRS and CDR2 YFSETQ.